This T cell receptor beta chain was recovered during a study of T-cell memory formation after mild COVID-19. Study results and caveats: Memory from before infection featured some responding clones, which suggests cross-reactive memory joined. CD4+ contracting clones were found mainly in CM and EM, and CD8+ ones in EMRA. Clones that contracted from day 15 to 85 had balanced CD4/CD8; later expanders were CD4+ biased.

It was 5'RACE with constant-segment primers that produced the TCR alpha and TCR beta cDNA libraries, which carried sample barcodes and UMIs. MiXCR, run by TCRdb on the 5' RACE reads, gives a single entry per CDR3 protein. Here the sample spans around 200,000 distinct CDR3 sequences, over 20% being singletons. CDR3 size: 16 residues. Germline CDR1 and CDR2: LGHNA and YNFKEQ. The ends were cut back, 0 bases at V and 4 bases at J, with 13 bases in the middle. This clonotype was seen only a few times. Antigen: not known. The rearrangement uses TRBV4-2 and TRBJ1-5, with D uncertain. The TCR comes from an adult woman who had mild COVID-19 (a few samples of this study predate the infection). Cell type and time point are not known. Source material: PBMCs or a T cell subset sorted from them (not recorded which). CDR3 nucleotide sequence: TGTGCCAGCAGCCAAGATCCCGGACGGCCTAATCAGCCCCAGCATTTT. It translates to CASSQDPGRPNQPQHF.